A single sample is the source of the 11 T cell receptor beta chains below, sequenced in a study of cytomegalovirus exposure and HLA in healthy donors. Amplification used 60 Vbeta primers and 13 Jbeta primers. The repertoire was sequenced with immunoSEQ multiplex PCR; TCRdb's copy has only in-frame clones and lacks some. The sample lists 130,000 to 150,000 clones; 65% to 75% were seen once. Sequenced input: PBMCs. The receptors shown here come from a man in his sixties in good health and CMV-seronegative.

The rearrangement joins TRBV28 to TRBJ2-7; 9 bases are shared with TRBD1. CDR1 is MDHEN, CDR2 SYDVKM, per germline. V gave up 5 bases and J gave up 1 base; unmatched junction bases: 6. The CDR3 totals 15 residues. The CDR3 region is CASSKPGTGSYEQYF. The CDR3 nucleotides are TGTGCCAGCAGTAAACCCGGGACAGGGTCCTACGAGCAGTACTTC. Complete variable domain (other parts from reference TRBV28 and TRBJ2-7): DVKVTQSSRYLVKRTGEKVFLECVQDMDHENMFWYRQDPGLGLRLIYFSYDVKMKEKGDIPEGYSVSREKKERFSLILESASTNQTSMYLCASSKPGTGSYEQYFGPGTRLTVT.

The chain employs TRBV7-3 and TRBJ2-3; D is uncertain. V was cut by 2 bases and J by 0 bases, with 9 bases left in between. Per the germline V gene, CDR1 is SGHTA and CDR2 is FQGTGA. This CDR3 comprises 15 residues. The CDR3 region is CASSLQSGSTDTQYF. As DNA, the CDR3 is TGTGCCAGCAGCTTACAATCTGGCAGCACAGATACGCAGTATTTT.

This clone was picked up one time. This chain connects TRBV7-6 to TRBJ2-7; 9 positions match TRBD2. Trimming removed 0 bases from V and 2 bases from J; junction bases left unmatched: 5. CDR3 length: 16 residues. Germline lookup yields CDR1 SGHVS and CDR2 FNYEAQ. CDR3 DNA: TGTGCCAGCAGCTTAGCGCCCCGCGGGAGGGCCTACGAGCAGTACTTC. Amino acid sequence: CASSLAPRGRAYEQYF.

This rearrangement joins TRBV5-1 to TRBJ1-4; 8 bases line up with TRBD1. V dropped 4 bases and J dropped 4; count of bases not matched to a gene: 9. The CDR3 runs to 16 residues. Germline values: CDR1 SGHRS, CDR2 YFSETQ. The CDR3 protein is CASSPSGGEVNEKLFF. The CDR3 DNA follows: TGCGCCAGCAGCCCCTCAGGGGGCGAGGTTAATGAAAAACTGTTTTTT.

V gene TRBV9 combines with J gene TRBJ2-6; 8 bases are shared with TRBD1. V gave up 2 bases and J gave up 1 base; unmatched junction bases: 8. This CDR3 has 18 residues. Germline loops: CDR1 SGDLS, CDR2 YYNGEE. The CDR3 DNA follows: TGTGCCAGCAGCGTTACGACAGGGGAAAATTCTGGGGCCAACGTCCTGACTTTC. Its translation is CASSVTTGENSGANVLTF. The whole variable domain, remainder taken from reference TRBV9 and TRBJ2-6, is DSGVTQTPKHLITATGQRVTLRCSPRSGDLSVYWYQQSLDQGLQFLIQYYNGEERAKGNILERFSAQQFPDLHSELNLSSLELGDSALYFCASSVTTGENSGANVLTFGAGSRLTVL.

The chain is built from TRBV20-1 and TRBJ1-1; D remains unclear. CDR1 and CDR2 from the germline V gene are DFQATT and SNEGSKA (reference sequence). This CDR3 has 11 amino acids. For the CDR3, the DNA is TGCAGCCAACACGGGGTTACTGAAGCTTTCTTT. Its translation: CSQHGVTEAFF.

The chain recombines TRBV10-1 with TRBJ1-1; possibly TRBD1 for D (5 bases). The CDR3 spans 13 residues. Germline assignment: CDR1 WNHNN and CDR2 SYGVQD (reference sequence). The V end lost 6 bases, the J end lost 0 bases, and 8 bases lay between the germline ends. Here the CDR3 DNA reads TGCGCCAGCAGACAGGATCTGAACACTGAAGCTTTCTTT. Amino acid sequence: CASRQDLNTEAFF.

This clone was found a few times. The genes are TRBV29-1 and TRBJ1-1; D is possibly TRBD1 (6 bases). V gave up 5 bases and J gave up 1 base, with 17 bases separating them. The CDR3 is 15 amino acids. CDR1 is SQVTM, CDR2 ANQGSEA, per germline. The CDR3 DNA reads as TGCAGCGTTACAGGAGGGAGGGGGAAGAACACTGAAGCTTTCTTT. Amino acid sequence: CSVTGGRGKNTEAFF.

The chain is built from TRBV9 and TRBJ2-1; D gene ambiguous. The CDR3 covers 15 residues. Trimming left V 0 bases short and J 1 base short, with 8 bases between. Germline V gives CDR1 SGDLS, CDR2 YYNGEE. CDR3 nucleotide sequence: TGTGCCAGCAGCGTAGTAGACAATTCCTACAATGAGCAGTTCTTC. It yields the protein CASSVVDNSYNEQFF.

The chain links TRBV5-1 to TRBJ1-4; D remains unclear. The CDR3 runs to 12 residues. V was pared by 5 bases and J by 6 bases, with 8 bases between. CDR1 and CDR2 from the germline V gene are SGHRS and YFSETQ. The CDR3 loop reads CASRSLDEKLFF. The CDR3 DNA is TGCGCCAGCAGAAGCCTCGATGAAAAACTGTTTTTT.

This sequence joins TRBV5-4 and TRBJ2-1, with 9 bases matching TRBD1. Germline trimming cut 3 bases from V and 8 bases from J; bases unmatched to any gene: 12. The CDR3 totals 16 residues. Germline CDR1 SGHNT, CDR2 YYREEE (reference sequence). The CDR3 loop is CASSSSPGQGTDEQFF. The CDR3 DNA reads as TGTGCCAGCAGCTCGTCGCCGGGACAGGGTACGGATGAGCAGTTCTTC.